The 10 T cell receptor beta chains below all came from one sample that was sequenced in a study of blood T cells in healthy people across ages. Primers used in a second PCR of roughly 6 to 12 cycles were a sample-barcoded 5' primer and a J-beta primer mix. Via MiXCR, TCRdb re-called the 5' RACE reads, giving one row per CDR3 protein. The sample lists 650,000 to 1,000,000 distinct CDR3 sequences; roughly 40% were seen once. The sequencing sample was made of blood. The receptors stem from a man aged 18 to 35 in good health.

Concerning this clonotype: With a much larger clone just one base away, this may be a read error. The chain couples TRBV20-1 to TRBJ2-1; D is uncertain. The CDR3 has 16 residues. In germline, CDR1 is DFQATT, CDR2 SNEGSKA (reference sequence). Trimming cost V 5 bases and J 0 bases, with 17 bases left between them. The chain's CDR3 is CSALPPHESSYNEQFF. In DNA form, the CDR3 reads TGCAGTGCTCTTCCCCCACATGAGAGCTCCTACAATGAGCAGTTCTTC.

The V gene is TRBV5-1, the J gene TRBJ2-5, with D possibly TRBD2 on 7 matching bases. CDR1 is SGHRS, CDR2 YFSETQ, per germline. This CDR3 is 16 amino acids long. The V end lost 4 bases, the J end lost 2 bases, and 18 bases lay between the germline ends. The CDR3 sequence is CASSVGGGRLQETQYF. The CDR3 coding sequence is TGCGCCAGCAGCGTTGGGGGGGGGCGGCTACAAGAGACCCAGTACTTC.

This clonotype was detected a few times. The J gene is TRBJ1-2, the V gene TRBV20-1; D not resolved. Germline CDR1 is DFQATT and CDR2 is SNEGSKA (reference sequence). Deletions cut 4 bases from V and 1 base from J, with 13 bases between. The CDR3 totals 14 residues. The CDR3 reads CSAIAADNNYGYTF. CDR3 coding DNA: TGCAGTGCTATCGCGGCAGATAATAACTATGGCTACACCTTC.

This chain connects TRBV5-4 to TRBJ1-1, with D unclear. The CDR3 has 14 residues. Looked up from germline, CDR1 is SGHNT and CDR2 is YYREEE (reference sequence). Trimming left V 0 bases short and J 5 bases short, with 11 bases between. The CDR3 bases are TGTGCCAGCAGCTTGGCGGCACCGGGGACTGAAGCTTTCTTT. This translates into CASSLAAPGTEAFF.

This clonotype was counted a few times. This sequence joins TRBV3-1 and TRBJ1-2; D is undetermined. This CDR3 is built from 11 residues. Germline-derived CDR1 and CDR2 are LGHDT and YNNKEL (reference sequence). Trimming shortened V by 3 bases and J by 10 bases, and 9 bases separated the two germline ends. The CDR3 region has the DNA TGTGCCAGCAGCCAGGAAATGGACTACACCTTC. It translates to CASSQEMDYTF.

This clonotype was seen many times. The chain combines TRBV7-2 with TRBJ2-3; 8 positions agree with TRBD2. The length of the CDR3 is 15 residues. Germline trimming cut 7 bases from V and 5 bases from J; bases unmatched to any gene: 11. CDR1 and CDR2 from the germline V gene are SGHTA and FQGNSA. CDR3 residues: CASTQGKRGLDTQYF. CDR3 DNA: TGTGCCAGCACCCAAGGAAAGCGGGGGTTAGATACGCAGTATTTT.

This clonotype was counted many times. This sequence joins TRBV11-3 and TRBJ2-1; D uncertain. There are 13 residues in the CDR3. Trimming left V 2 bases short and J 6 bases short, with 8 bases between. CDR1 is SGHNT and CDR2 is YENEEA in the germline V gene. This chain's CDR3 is CASSLNEVNEQFF. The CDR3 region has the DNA TGTGCCAGCAGCTTAAACGAGGTCAATGAGCAGTTCTTC. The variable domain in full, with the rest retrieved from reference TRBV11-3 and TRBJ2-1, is EAGVVQSPRYKIIEKKQPVAFWCNPISGHNTLYWYLQNLGQGPELLIRYENEEAVDDSQLPKDRFSAERLKGVDSTLKIQPAELGDSAVYLCASSLNEVNEQFFGPGTRLTVL.

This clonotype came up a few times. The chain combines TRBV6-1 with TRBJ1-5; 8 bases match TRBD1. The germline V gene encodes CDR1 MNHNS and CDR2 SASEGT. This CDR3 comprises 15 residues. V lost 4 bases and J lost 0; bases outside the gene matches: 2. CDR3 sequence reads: CASSVRGRSNQPQHF. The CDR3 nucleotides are TGTGCCAGCAGTGTCAGGGGGCGTAGCAATCAGCCCCAGCATTTT.

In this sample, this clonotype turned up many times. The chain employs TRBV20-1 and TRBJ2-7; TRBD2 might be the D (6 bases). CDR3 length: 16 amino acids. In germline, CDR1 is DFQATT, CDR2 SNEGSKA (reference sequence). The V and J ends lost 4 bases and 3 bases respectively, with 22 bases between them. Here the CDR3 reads CSAKAPGTGTFYEQYF. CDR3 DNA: TGCAGTGCTAAAGCCCCCGGGACGGGGACTTTCTACGAGCAGTACTTC.

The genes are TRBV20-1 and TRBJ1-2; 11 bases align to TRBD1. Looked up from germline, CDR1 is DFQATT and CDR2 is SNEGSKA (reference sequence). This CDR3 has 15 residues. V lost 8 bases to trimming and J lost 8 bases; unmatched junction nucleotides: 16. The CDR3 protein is CSSPGQGVSARGYTF. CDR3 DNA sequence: TGCAGTAGCCCGGGACAGGGGGTTTCGGCGAGGGGCTACACCTTC.